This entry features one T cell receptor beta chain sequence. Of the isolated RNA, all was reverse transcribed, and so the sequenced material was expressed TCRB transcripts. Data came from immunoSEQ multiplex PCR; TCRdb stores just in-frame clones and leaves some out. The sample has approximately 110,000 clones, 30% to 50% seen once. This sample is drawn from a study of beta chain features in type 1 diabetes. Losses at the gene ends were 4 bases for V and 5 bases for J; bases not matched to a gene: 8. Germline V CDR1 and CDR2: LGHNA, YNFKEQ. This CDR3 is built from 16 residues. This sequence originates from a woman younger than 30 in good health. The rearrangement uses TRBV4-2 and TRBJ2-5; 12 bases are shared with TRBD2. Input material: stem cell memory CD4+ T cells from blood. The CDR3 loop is CASSRRASGRGETQYF. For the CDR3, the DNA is TGTGCCAGCAGCCGACGGGCTAGCGGGAGGGGGGAGACCCAGTACTTC.